The subject of this entry is one T cell receptor (beta chain). Its antigen is still unknown. Sequencing was performed with immunoSEQ multiplex PCR; in TCRdb, only in-frame clones are kept and a portion is missing. The sample contains roughly 30,000 clones, under 95% of which appear only once. The source of the sample is a study of T cells in localized non-small cell lung cancer. Whole-study results and caveats: Tumor showed lower T cell clonality than uninvolved adjacent lung, where it was highest.

The junction had 8 bases not matched to a gene; V was cut back by 7 bases and J by 5 bases. Germline CDR1 is SNHLY and CDR2 is FYNNEI. The CDR3 sequence is 13 residues long. The specimen comprised peripheral blood, sampled before any cancer treatment. The chain employs TRBV2 and TRBJ2-7, with 7 bases identical to TRBD1. The receptor's source is a woman aged 35 to 70 with stage I lung adenocarcinoma. The CDR3 DNA is TGTGCCAGCACCGGACAGGACCAGGACGAGCAGTACTTC. This sequence encodes CASTGQDQDEQYF.